This T cell receptor beta chain was identified in a study of early T cells in non-severe SARS-CoV-2 infection. The sample holds many counts of this clonotype. V lost 5 bases and J lost 3, with 11 bases in between. The CDR3 spans 14 residues. TCRdb independently ran MiXCR on the 5' RACE reads; one entry per CDR3 protein. The sample has about 35,000 distinct CDR3 sequences, about 5% seen once. The rearrangement links TRBV12-3 or TRBV12-4 to TRBJ1-3; D unresolved. This TCR was recovered from an adult who was a healthcare worker with PCR-confirmed SARS-CoV-2 infection or an uninfected control (not recorded which). Input material: whole blood. In DNA form, the CDR3 reads TGTGCCAGCAGTGCTAGGGATGTTGGAAACACCATATATTTT. Its translation: CASSARDVGNTIYF.